Sequencing of this T cell receptor (beta chain) was carried out in a study of blood T cell repertoires in COVID-19. Study background: Some COVID-19 samples were acute and others convalescent; all came from the United States, Italy and Spain.

How the authors handled the data: Estimation of nucleated cell counts relied on the amplification of reference gene primers. The repertoire was sequenced with immunoSEQ multiplex PCR; TCRdb's copy has only in-frame clones and lacks some. V, J and clone size are those of that table, while D and trimming were read from the DNA. This table holds fewer than 200,000 clones, about nine tenths found once. Material for sequencing was peripheral blood. The sequence came from a man aged 50-60 years with acute or convalescent COVID-19.

DNA of the CDR3: TGTGCCAGCAGCTGGGACTCCCAGTTCTTC. Protein: CASSWDSQFF. This chain joins TRBV7-9 and TRBJ2-1; possible D gene TRBD2, 6 bases. In germline, CDR1 is SEHNR, CDR2 FQNEAQ (reference sequence). V shed 4 bases and J shed 13 bases, with 8 bases lying between them. The CDR3 is 10 residues long.